This T cell receptor beta chain was identified during a study of T cells expressing NK-cell markers (dated by TCRdb to about 2020). In terms of the full investigation: Roughly 8 donors provided sorted CD3+CD56+NKG2C+, CD3+CD56+NKG2C- and CD3+CD56-NKG2C+ T-cell subsets, whose TCR beta-chain repertoires were profiled. Among the eight sequenced donors, only one was HCMV-seronegative, while the other seven were HCMV-seropositive. All eight donors whose samples were sequenced were randomly selected healthy volunteers, three of them men and five women. Libraries were sequenced as 2 x 150 bp reads on Illumina HiSeq 2000/2500, MiSeq or NextSeq.

What the authors observed across the whole study: Those dominant clonotypes were again the most abundant among CD3+CD56-NKG2C+ cells in a few donors, at about 25-65%. In several donors, the dominant CD3+CD56+NKG2C+ clonotypes were found to rank among the top 10 CD8+ clonotypes and to make up about 1.0-7.0% of CD8+ T cells. It remained unclear whether the expanded NKG2C-expressing T cell clones were specific for HCMV antigens.

HCMV-specific IgG was detected in serum with a commercial ELISA kit to determine HCMV serostatus. Peripheral blood mononuclear cells were isolated from blood by Ficoll density gradient centrifugation. The CDR1 and CDR2 encoded by the germline V gene are SGHDT and YYEEEE. The cysteine opens and the phenylalanine closes a CDR3 of 16 amino acids. No DNA sequence is on record. A word on this clonotype: Its recognized antigen is unknown.

Sequencing relied on an Illumina HiSeq 2000. 5'RACE template switching, by which a universal primer site and unique molecular identifiers were added, was used to make TCR beta cDNA libraries. cDNA synthesis was primed from the TCR beta constant segment, followed by two successive PCR amplification steps. The paper's data handling went like this. MIGEC was used to demultiplex reads and group the reads by UMI, and MiTCR was used to assemble and quantify clonotypes. To remove erroneous sequences, TCR cDNA sequences were retained only when supported by two or more reads. The tcR package was used for downstream repertoire analysis, with clonotypes matched between fractions based on CDR3 nucleotide sequence plus V segment. VDJmatch was used to annotate antigen specificity against VDJdb, with one amino acid substitution in CDR3 permitted. Following TCRdb reprocessing, every CDR3 protein sequence forms one entry, and DNA is not provided. TCRdb's processing, not the authors', yielded these V and J calls. This sample's table has entries for hundreds of thousands of distinct CDR3 sequences. The ten largest account for 3% to 4.5% of the sample.

The V and J genes are TRBV5-6 and TRBJ1-2; TCRdb reports TRBD1, a call that lacks DNA to check it against. The origin of this receptor is a man younger than 35 in good health. Donor details come from another sample of the same person, matched by shared clones. The material sequenced was blood T cells: a sorted CD56 or NKG2C T cell subset, CD4+ or CD8+ T cells, or bulk PBMC T cells (not recorded which). The CDR3 corresponds to CASSSPGTGIKGGYTF.